This T cell receptor (beta chain) was retrieved from a study of cytomegalovirus exposure and HLA in healthy donors. The study's findings and limits: One cluster of highly shared sequence variants probably arose as a sequencing artifact.

CDR1 and CDR2 (germline): SNHLY, FYNNEI. V was cut by 2 bases and J by 5 bases, with 9 bases left in between. This CDR3 has 13 residues. As concerns this clone: What it binds is not known.

PCR employed 60 Vbeta and 13 Jbeta primers. TCRdb's copy holds only in-frame clones and misses some; the assay was immunoSEQ multiplex PCR. The data contain 55,000 to 80,000 clones, about 66% of them singletons. The chain links TRBV2 to TRBJ2-5; D not resolved. This TCR was sampled from a man in his forties in good health and CMV-seropositive. Sample: PBMCs. CDR3 nucleotide sequence: TGTGCCAGCAGTGAATGGCAGGCGGAGACCCAGTACTTC. Its protein is CASSEWQAETQYF.